These T cell receptor beta chains were read from a single sample in a study of blood T cell repertoires in COVID-19. Assay used: immunoSEQ multiplex PCR; TCRdb lists only in-frame clones, some missing. Of 260,000 or so clones listed, roughly 90% are singletons. The sequencing sample was made of PBMCs or T cells enriched from blood (not recorded which). All receptors come from a woman in her 30s with acute COVID-19. Both conserved end residues are part of each CDR3. Fields, in order: CDR3 protein, CDR3 DNA, clone size, D gene, J gene, V gene. The D gene is left open where the match is weak. Size is stated for part of the rows, as once, few or many counts, or as a class when the clone is expanded.

CDR3: CASSQRGRWNTEAFF
DNA: TGCGCCAGCAGCCAAAGGGGGCGGTGGAACACTGAAGCTTTCTTT
size: NA
D: TRBD1
J: TRBJ1-1
V: TRBV4-3

CDR3: CASWGQPYSPLHF
DNA: TGTGCCAGTTGGGGACAGCCGTATTCACCCCTCCACTTT
size: few
D: TRBD1
J: TRBJ1-6
V: TRBV6-5

CDR3: CASSLGQGLSEAFF
DNA: TGTGCCAGCAGCTTGGGACAGGGGTTGTCTGAAGCTTTCTTT
size: NA
D: TRBD1
J: TRBJ1-1
V: TRBV5-6

CDR3: CASSIGRGEADTEAFF
DNA: TGTGCCAGTAGTATCGGGAGGGGCGAGGCGGACACTGAAGCTTTCTTT
size: NA
D: NA
J: TRBJ1-1
V: TRBV19

CDR3: CASLGGQGSREQYF
DNA: TGTGCCAGCCTCGGGGGACAGGGAAGCCGCGAGCAGTACTTC
size: NA
D: TRBD1
J: TRBJ2-7
V: TRBV6-5

CDR3: CASSLSGMAGLNAEAFF
DNA: TGTGCCAGCAGTTTATCCGGGATGGCAGGCCTTAACGCTGAAGCTTTCTTT
size: NA
D: NA
J: TRBJ1-1
V: TRBV28

CDR3: CASSSPRDEAFF
DNA: TGCGCCAGCAGCTCACCCAGGGATGAAGCTTTCTTT
size: NA
D: NA
J: TRBJ1-1
V: TRBV5-1

CDR3: CASTWGAGTGVGYTF
DNA: TGTGCCAGTACCTGGGGAGCCGGGACAGGGGTTGGCTACACCTTC
size: NA
D: TRBD1
J: TRBJ1-2
V: TRBV19

CDR3: CAEGRSRDEKLFF
DNA: TGTGCCGAAGGGAGGAGTCGAGATGAAAAACTGTTTTTT
size: NA
D: NA
J: TRBJ1-4
V: TRBV2

CDR3: CASSQVQGNTIYF
DNA: TGCGCCAGCAGCCAAGTCCAGGGAAACACCATATATTTT
size: NA
D: NA
J: TRBJ1-3
V: TRBV4-1

CDR3: CASSPSGRGTEAFF
DNA: TGTGCCAGCAGCCCCTCGGGCAGGGGCACTGAAGCTTTCTTT
size: few
D: NA
J: TRBJ1-1
V: TRBV7-9

CDR3: CASSPSTGQYGYTF
DNA: TGCGCCAGCAGCCCGTCGACAGGGCAATATGGCTACACCTTC
size: NA
D: TRBD1
J: TRBJ1-2
V: TRBV5-1

CDR3: CAISDPSDEGPARNGYTF
DNA: TGTGCCATCAGTGATCCCTCTGACGAAGGCCCAGCGCGAAATGGCTACACCTTC
size: NA
D: NA
J: TRBJ1-2
V: TRBV10-3